The 17 T cell receptor beta chains in this list originate from one sample, sequenced in a study of shared clonotypes between healthy human individuals. Method: immunoSEQ multiplex PCR; TCRdb's copy keeps in-frame clones and lacks some. The sample yields over 2 million clones, 85% to 95% seen once. Naive CD8 cells, CD45RO-negative and positively selected for CCR7, excluded terminally differentiated effector memory CD45RA+ cells. Source material: naive CD8+ T cells sorted from blood. The source is a man aged 18-30 years in good health.

The chain has TRBV30 and TRBJ1-6, with D possibly TRBD1 on 5 matching bases. Germline lookup yields CDR1 GTSNPN and CDR2 SVGIG (reference sequence). The CDR3 runs 13 residues. V lost 2 bases to trimming and J lost 10 bases, with 12 bases between them. The CDR3 region is CAWSFSGGSPLHF. The CDR3 nucleotides read TGTGCCTGGAGTTTTAGCGGGGGATCACCCCTCCACTTT. Together with reference TRBV30 and TRBJ1-6, the CDR3 gives the full variable domain: SQTIHQWPATLVQPVGSPLSLECTVEGTSNPNLYWYRQAAGRGLQLLFYSVGIGQISSEVPQNLSASRPQDRQFILSSKKLLLSDSGFYLCAWSFSGGSPLHFGNGTRLTVT.

The rearrangement joins TRBV19 to TRBJ2-3; a weak D match, TRBD1 (5 bases). Trimming cost V 2 bases and J 4 bases, with 13 bases left between them. The CDR3 sequence is 15 residues long. Germline V gene lookup returns CDR1 LNHDA and CDR2 SQIVND (reference sequence). The CDR3 sequence: CASSIKGDPADTQYF. As DNA, the CDR3 is TGTGCCAGTAGTATAAAAGGGGATCCCGCAGATACGCAGTATTTT.

V is TRBV29-1 and J is TRBJ2-7, with TRBD2 matching 14 bases. The CDR3 is 16 residues long. J was trimmed by 3 bases and V by 6 bases; bases with no gene match: 10. The V gene's germline CDR1 is SQVTM and CDR2 ANQGSEA. This CDR3 reads CSVDGLAGGASYEQYF. CDR3 nucleotides: TGCAGCGTGGACGGACTAGCGGGGGGTGCAAGCTACGAGCAGTACTTC.

Details on this clone: The same CDR3 is also encoded by other DNA sequences in this sample. The V gene is TRBV4-1, the J gene TRBJ2-7; 9 nucleotides line up with TRBD1. The V segment lost 4 bases and the J segment 5 bases; nucleotides outside the gene matches: 6. The CDR3 runs to 14 residues. The germline gives CDR1 MGHRA, CDR2 YSYEKL. The CDR3 region is CASSPGQGSHEQYF. The CDR3 DNA reads as TGCGCCAGCAGCCCGGGACAGGGTAGCCACGAGCAGTACTTC.

The chain couples TRBV15 to TRBJ2-3; possibly TRBD1 or TRBD2 for D (5 bases each). This CDR3 is built from 14 residues. CDR1 and CDR2 (germline): LNHNV, YYDKDF (reference sequence). Trimming shortened V by 7 bases and J by 0 bases, and 11 bases separated the two germline ends. The CDR3 loop reads CATTEGSSTDTQYF. Written as DNA, the CDR3 is TGTGCCACCACAGAGGGGAGTAGCACAGATACGCAGTATTTT.

This clone has only one observation. This chain joins TRBV27 and TRBJ2-7, with TRBD1 identical over 8 bases. Germline V gene sequence: CDR1 MNHEY, CDR2 SMNVEV (reference sequence). With 5 bases clipped from V and 3 bases from J, the junction kept 6 bases outside the gene matches. The CDR3 spans 14 residues. The CDR3 spells CASSVQGALYEQYF. The CDR3 DNA sequence: TGTGCCAGCAGTGTCCAGGGGGCTCTCTACGAGCAGTACTTC.

The rearrangement joins TRBV7-9 to TRBJ2-3; 7 bases are shared with TRBD2. The CDR3 loop spans 15 amino acids. Germline V CDR1 and CDR2: SEHNR, FQNEAQ (reference sequence). The ends lost 5 bases at V and 1 base at J; junction bases unmatched: 6. The chain's CDR3 is CASSQEAGGTDTQYF. The CDR3 DNA sequence: TGTGCCAGCAGCCAAGAGGCGGGGGGCACAGATACGCAGTATTTT.

The genes are TRBV11-2 and TRBJ2-7; D assignment may be TRBD1 or TRBD2 (5 bases each). The CDR3 has 15 amino acids. The germline V gene has CDR1 SGHAT and CDR2 FQNNGV. The V gene lost 4 bases and the J gene lost 2 bases, with 15 bases spanning the gap. CDR3 in DNA: TGTGCCAGCAGCTGGGGGACGGGGATAACCTACGAGCAGTACTTC. It encodes CASSWGTGITYEQYF.

The chain uses TRBV5-8 and TRBJ2-3; a weak D match, TRBD2 (6 bases). The CDR3 extends over 15 amino acids. Germline V gene data show CDR1 as SGHTS and CDR2 as YDEGEE. V lost 1 base, J lost 3 bases, and 12 bases lay in between. CDR3 protein: CASSLRRGSTDTQYF. Written as DNA, the CDR3 is TGTGCCAGCAGCTTGAGGAGGGGTTCAACAGATACGCAGTATTTT.

CDR3 protein: CASSYSHGTYEQYF. CDR3 nucleotides: TGTGCCAGCAGTTACTCGCACGGAACCTACGAGCAGTACTTC. The chain is built from TRBV6-5 and TRBJ2-7; D is unresolved. V dropped 0 bases and J dropped 2 bases, with 8 bases sitting between them. Germline V CDR1 and CDR2: MNHEY, SVGAGI. The CDR3 spans 14 residues.

The chain has TRBV27 and TRBJ2-2; 7 nucleotides align to TRBD2. This CDR3 is 14 amino acids long. Looked up from germline, CDR1 is MNHEY and CDR2 is SMNVEV (reference sequence). The V segment lost 2 bases and the J segment 4 bases; nucleotides outside the gene matches: 1. The CDR3 nucleotides are TGTGCCAGCAGTTTAGGGGAGGGCACCGGGGAGCTGTTTTTT. Protein sequence: CASSLGEGTGELFF.

The rearrangement uses TRBV6-1 and TRBJ2-7; 10 bases match TRBD1. From germline, CDR1 is MNHNS and CDR2 SASEGT. J was trimmed by 3 bases and V by 6 bases; bases with no gene match: 2. The CDR3 covers 13 residues. The CDR3: CASRGTGVYEQYF. The CDR3 coding sequence is TGTGCCAGCAGGGGGACAGGGGTCTACGAGCAGTACTTC.

A single count supports this clone. The rearrangement links TRBV5-1 to TRBJ2-7; 9 nucleotides match TRBD2. The CDR3 contains 15 residues. Per the germline V gene, CDR1 is SGHRS and CDR2 is YFSETQ. V dropped 4 bases and J dropped 6; count of bases not matched to a gene: 11. CDR3 in amino acids: CASSESGGLAGEQYF. The CDR3 nucleotides are TGCGCCAGCAGCGAAAGCGGGGGGCTCGCCGGCGAGCAGTACTTC.

The J gene is TRBJ2-3, the V gene TRBV6-6; a possible D gene is TRBD1 (5 bases). The CDR3 is 13 residues long. The ends were cut back, 6 bases at V and 6 bases at J, with 13 bases in the middle. Germline V gene sequence: CDR1 MNHNY, CDR2 SVGAGI (reference sequence). CDR3 protein: CASSRTRADTQYF. CDR3 nucleotide sequence: TGTGCCAGCAGCCGGACAAGAGCGGATACGCAGTATTTT.

The V call is TRBV7-9, the J call TRBJ1-2; the match to TRBD1 covers 8 bases. The CDR3 loop spans 14 amino acids. V was pared by 5 bases and J by 4 bases, with 6 bases of the junction left unmatched. Germline CDR1 reads SEHNR; CDR2 reads FQNEAQ (reference sequence). Here the CDR3 DNA reads TGTGCCAGCAGCCCGACAGGGGAGGTCTATGGCTACACCTTC. Translating it yields CASSPTGEVYGYTF.

The gene calls are TRBV28 and TRBJ1-2; possibly TRBD1 for D (5 bases). Trimming took 5 bases from V and 5 from J, leaving 12 bases between them. This CDR3 spans 13 amino acids. CDR1 MDHEN and CDR2 SYDVKM come from the germline V gene. The CDR3 DNA reads as TGTGCCAGCAGTCGTACCGACAGTTATGGCTACACCTTC. Amino acid sequence: CASSRTDSYGYTF.

The J gene is TRBJ2-2, the V gene TRBV2; D is tentatively TRBD1 or TRBD2 (6 bases each). This CDR3 comprises 15 residues. V gave up 2 bases and J gave up 5 bases, with 12 bases separating them. Germline values: CDR1 SNHLY, CDR2 FYNNEI. This chain's CDR3 is CASSEIGGNTGELFF. CDR3 sequence (DNA): TGTGCCAGCAGTGAAATAGGGGGGAATACCGGGGAGCTGTTTTTT.